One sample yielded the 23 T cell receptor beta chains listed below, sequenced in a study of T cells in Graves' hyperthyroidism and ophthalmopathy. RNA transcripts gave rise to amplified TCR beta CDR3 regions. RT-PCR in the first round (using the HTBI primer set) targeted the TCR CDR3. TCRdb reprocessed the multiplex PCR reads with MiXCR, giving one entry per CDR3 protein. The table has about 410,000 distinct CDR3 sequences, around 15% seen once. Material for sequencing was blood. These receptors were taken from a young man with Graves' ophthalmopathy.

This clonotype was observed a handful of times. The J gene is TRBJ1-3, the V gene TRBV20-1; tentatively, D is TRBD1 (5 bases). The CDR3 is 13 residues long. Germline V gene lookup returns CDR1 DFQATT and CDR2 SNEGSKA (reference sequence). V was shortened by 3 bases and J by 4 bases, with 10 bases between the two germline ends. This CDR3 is CSARQNRGNTIYF. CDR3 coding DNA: TGCAGTGCTAGGCAGAACAGGGGAAACACCATATATTTT.

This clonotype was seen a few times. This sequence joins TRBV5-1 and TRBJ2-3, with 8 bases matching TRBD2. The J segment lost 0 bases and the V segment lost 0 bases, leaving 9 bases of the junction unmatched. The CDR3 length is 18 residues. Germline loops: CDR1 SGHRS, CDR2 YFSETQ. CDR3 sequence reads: CASSLGLAGPPSTDTQYF. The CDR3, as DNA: TGCGCCAGCAGCTTGGGGTTAGCGGGACCTCCTAGCACAGATACGCAGTATTTT.

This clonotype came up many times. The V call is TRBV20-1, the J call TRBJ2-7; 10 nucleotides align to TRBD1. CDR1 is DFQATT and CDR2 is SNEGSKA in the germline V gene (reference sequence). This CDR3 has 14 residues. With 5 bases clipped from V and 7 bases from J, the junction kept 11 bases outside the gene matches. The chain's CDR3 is CSAPRDRGVGEQYF. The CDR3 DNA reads TGCAGTGCTCCCCGGGACAGGGGAGTAGGGGAGCAGTACTTC.

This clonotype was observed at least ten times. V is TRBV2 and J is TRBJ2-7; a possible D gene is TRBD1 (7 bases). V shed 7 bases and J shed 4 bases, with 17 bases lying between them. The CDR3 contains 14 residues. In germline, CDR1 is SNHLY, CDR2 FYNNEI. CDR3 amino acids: CASNTGGGEYEQYF. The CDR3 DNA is TGTGCCAGCAATACTGGAGGGGGCGAATACGAGCAGTACTTC.

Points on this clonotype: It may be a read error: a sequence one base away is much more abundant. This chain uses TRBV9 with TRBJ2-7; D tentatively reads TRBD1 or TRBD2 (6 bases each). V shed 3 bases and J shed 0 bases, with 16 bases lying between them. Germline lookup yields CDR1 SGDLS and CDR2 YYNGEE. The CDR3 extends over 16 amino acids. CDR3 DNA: TGTGCCAGCAGCGAGGCCCTAGCGACAGGCTCCTACGAGCAGTACTTC. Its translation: CASSEALATGSYEQYF.

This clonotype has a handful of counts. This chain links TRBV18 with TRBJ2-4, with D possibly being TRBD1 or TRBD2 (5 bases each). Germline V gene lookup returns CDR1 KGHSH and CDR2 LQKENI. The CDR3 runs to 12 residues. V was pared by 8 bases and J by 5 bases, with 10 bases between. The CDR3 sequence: CASVGTENIQYF. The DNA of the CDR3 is TGTGCCAGCGTGGGGACGGAAAACATTCAGTACTTC.

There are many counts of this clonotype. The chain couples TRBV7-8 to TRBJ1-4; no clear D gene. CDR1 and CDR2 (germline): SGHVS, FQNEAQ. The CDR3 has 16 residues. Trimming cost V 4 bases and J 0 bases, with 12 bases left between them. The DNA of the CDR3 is TGTGCCAGCAGCTCCACTCGGCGCTCAACTAATGAAAAACTGTTTTTT. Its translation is CASSSTRRSTNEKLFF.

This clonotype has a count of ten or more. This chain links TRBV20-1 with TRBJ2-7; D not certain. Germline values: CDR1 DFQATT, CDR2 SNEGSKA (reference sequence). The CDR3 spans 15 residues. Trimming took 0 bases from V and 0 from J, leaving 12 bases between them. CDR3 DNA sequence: TGCAGTGCTAGAGATCAAGGTGGGATCTCCTACGAGCAGTACTTC. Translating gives CSARDQGGISYEQYF.

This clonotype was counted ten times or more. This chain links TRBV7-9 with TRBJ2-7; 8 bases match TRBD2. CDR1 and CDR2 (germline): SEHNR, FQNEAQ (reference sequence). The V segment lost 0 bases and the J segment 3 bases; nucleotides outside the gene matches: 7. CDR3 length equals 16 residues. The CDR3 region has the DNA TGTGCCAGCAGCTTAGCGCAAGGTACTAGCGGCTACGAGCAGTACTTC. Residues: CASSLAQGTSGYEQYF.

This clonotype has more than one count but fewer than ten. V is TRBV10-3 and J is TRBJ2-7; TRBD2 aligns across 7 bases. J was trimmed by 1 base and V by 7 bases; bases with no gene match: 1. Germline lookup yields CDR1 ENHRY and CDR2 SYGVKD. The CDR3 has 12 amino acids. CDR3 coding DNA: TGTGCCATCACTAGCGGTTCCTACGAGCAGTACTTC. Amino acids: CAITSGSYEQYF.

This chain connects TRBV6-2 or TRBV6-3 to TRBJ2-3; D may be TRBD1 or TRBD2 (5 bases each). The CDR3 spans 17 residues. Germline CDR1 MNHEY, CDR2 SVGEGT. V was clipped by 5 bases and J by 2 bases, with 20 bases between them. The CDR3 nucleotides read TGTGCCAGCAGTCACCAGTGGGGGACCCTTAACACAGATACGCAGTATTTT. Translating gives CASSHQWGTLNTDTQYF.

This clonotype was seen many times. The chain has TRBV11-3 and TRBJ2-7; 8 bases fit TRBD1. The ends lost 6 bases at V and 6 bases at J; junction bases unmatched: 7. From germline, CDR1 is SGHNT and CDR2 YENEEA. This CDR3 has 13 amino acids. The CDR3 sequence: CASRRQGASEQYF. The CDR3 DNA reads TGTGCCAGCAGACGTCAGGGGGCTAGCGAGCAGTACTTC.

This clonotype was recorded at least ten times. DNA of the CDR3: TGCAGTGCTACCTCTCCGAGCTCCTACGAGCAGTACTTC. Amino acids: CSATSPSSYEQYF. The J gene is TRBJ2-7, the V gene TRBV20-1, with D hard to call. Germline lookup yields CDR1 DFQATT and CDR2 SNEGSKA (reference sequence). There are 13 residues in the CDR3. V lost 4 bases and J 0 bases, leaving 10 bases between the germline ends.

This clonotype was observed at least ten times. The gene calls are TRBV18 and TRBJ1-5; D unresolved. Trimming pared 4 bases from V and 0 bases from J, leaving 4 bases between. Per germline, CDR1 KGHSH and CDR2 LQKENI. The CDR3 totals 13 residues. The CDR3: CASSQGSNQPQHF. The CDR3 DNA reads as TGTGCCAGCTCACAGGGTAGCAATCAGCCCCAGCATTTT.

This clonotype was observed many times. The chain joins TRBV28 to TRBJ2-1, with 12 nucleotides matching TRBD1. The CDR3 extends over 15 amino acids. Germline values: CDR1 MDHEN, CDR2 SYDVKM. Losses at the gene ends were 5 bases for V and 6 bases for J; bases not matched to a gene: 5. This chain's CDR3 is CASSPPGQGANEQFF. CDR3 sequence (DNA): TGTGCCAGCAGTCCTCCGGGACAGGGGGCCAATGAGCAGTTCTTC.

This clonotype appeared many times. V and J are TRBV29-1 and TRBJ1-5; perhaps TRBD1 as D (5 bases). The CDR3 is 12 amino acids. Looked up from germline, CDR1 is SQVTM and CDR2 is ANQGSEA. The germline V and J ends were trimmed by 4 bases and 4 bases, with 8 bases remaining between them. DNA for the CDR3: TGCAGCGTTGCGTCAGGGAATCAGCCCCAGCATTTT. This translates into CSVASGNQPQHF. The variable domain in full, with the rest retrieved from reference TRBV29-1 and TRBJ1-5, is SAVISQKPSRDICQRGTSLTIQCQVDSQVTMMFWYRQQPGQSLTLIATANQGSEATYESGFVIDKFPISRPNLTFSTLTVSNMSPEDSSIYLCSVASGNQPQHFGDGTRLSIL.

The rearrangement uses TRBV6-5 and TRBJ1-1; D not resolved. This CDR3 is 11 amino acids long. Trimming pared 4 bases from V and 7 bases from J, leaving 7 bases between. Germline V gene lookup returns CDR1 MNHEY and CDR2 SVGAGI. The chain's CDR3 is CASSSRVEAFF. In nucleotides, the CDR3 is TGTGCCAGCAGTTCCCGTGTTGAAGCTTTCTTT.

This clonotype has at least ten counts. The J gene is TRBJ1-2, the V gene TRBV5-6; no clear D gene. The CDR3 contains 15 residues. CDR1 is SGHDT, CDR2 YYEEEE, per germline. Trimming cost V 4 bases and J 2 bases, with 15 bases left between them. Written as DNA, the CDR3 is TGTGCCAGCAGCCTCCAAGACCGACCCAACTATGGCTACACCTTC. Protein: CASSLQDRPNYGYTF.

The CDR3 here is CAITRDVGGPEKLFF. CDR3 sequence (DNA): TGTGCCATCACCAGGGACGTCGGGGGACCTGAAAAACTGTTTTTT. The rearrangement links TRBV10-3 to TRBJ1-4; TRBD1 might be the D (5 bases). Germline CDR1 ENHRY, CDR2 SYGVKD. The CDR3 contains 15 residues. Trimming pared 7 bases from V and 7 bases from J, leaving 19 bases between.

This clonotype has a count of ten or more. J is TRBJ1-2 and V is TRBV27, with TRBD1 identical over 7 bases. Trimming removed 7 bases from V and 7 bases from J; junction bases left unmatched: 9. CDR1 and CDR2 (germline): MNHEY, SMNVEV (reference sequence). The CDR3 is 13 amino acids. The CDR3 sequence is CASTSRQGFGYTF. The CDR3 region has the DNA TGTGCCAGCACAAGCCGACAGGGCTTTGGCTACACCTTC.

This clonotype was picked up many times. The CDR3 region is CAISESTAGGLNEQYF. CDR3 bases: TGTGCCATCAGTGAGTCTACGGCAGGGGGGCTCAACGAGCAGTACTTC. This sequence joins TRBV10-3 and TRBJ2-7, with D perhaps TRBD1 (7 bases). Germline V gene sequence: CDR1 ENHRY, CDR2 SYGVKD. Trimming stripped 0 bases from V and 5 bases from J, with 17 bases between. The CDR3 loop spans 16 amino acids.

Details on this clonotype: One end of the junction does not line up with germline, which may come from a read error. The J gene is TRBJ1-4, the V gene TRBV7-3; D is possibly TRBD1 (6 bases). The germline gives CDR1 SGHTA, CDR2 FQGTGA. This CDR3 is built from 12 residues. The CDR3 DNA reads TGTGCCAACAGGGAATCTAATGAAGAACTGTTTTTT. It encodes CANRESNEELFF.

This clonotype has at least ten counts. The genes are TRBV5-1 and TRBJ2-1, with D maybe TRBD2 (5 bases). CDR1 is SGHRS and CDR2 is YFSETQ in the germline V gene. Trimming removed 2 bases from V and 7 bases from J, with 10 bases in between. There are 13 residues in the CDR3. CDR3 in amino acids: CASSLAAWNEQFF. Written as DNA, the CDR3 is TGCGCCAGCAGCTTAGCGGCCTGGAATGAGCAGTTCTTC.